These 30 T cell receptor beta chains were sequenced from one sample in a study of T cell responses to AZD1222 COVID-19 vaccine. TCRdb keeps only in-frame clones here, not all; method: immunoSEQ multiplex PCR. The table shows 90,000 to 100,000 clones, with 85% to 90% occurring only once. Sequencing used peripheral blood, obtained 28 days after the second AZD1222 dose. Source of these receptors: an adult who received the AZD1222 COVID-19 vaccine.

The chain couples TRBV14 to TRBJ1-2; D remains ambiguous. The CDR3 has 13 residues. V dropped 0 bases and J dropped 4 bases, with 6 bases sitting between them. CDR1 and CDR2 (germline): SGHDN, FVKESK. The CDR3 protein is CASSQDVAYGYTF. The DNA for the CDR3 is TGTGCCAGCAGCCAAGATGTCGCCTATGGCTACACCTTC.

V and J are TRBV6-5 and TRBJ1-5, with D possibly TRBD1 on 5 matching bases. V was trimmed by 6 bases and J by 9 bases, leaving 12 bases between them. Germline V gene sequence: CDR1 MNHEY, CDR2 SVGAGI. The CDR3 has 12 residues. CDR3 DNA sequence: TGTGCCAGCAGCCCCAGGGCTTGGCCCCAGCATTTT. Its translation: CASSPRAWPQHF.

The chain joins TRBV5-5 to TRBJ1-5, with D perhaps matching TRBD1 (5 bases). The V gene lost 2 bases and the J gene lost 6 bases, with 12 bases spanning the gap. The CDR3 runs to 14 residues. The germline CDR1 and CDR2 sequences are SGHKS and YYEKEE (reference sequence). CDR3 region: CASSFRDGSQPQHF. Here the CDR3 DNA reads TGTGCCAGCAGCTTCCGGGACGGGAGTCAGCCCCAGCATTTT. Drawing the rest from reference TRBV5-5 and TRBJ1-5, the complete variable domain is DAGVTQSPTHLIKTRGQQVTLRCSPISGHKSVSWYQQVLGQGPQFIFQYYEKEERGRGNFPDRFSARQFPNYSSELNVNALLLGDSALYLCASSFRDGSQPQHFGDGTRLSIL.

Only one count was recorded for this clone. The rearrangement links TRBV18 to TRBJ2-1; TRBD1 aligns across 8 bases. This CDR3 has 17 residues. Germline V gene sequence: CDR1 KGHSH, CDR2 LQKENI. V lost 2 bases to trimming and J lost 4 bases; unmatched junction nucleotides: 10. In nucleotides, the CDR3 is TGTGCCAGCTCACCATTTAAGTATGGGACAGGTTACAATGAGCAGTTCTTC. It yields the protein CASSPFKYGTGYNEQFF.

The J gene is TRBJ1-5, the V gene TRBV5-1, with 8 bases fitting TRBD1. The germline gives CDR1 SGHRS, CDR2 YFSETQ. CDR3 length: 15 residues. The ends lost 4 bases at V and 2 bases at J; junction bases unmatched: 5. The CDR3 reads CASSAGQGGNQPQHF. CDR3 nucleotide sequence: TGCGCCAGCAGCGCCGGACAGGGAGGCAATCAGCCCCAGCATTTT.

The chain combines TRBV5-6 with TRBJ2-2; 8 bases are a match to TRBD1. V shed 9 bases, J shed 7 bases, and the junction held 14 bases outside the gene matches. Germline CDR1 is SGHDT and CDR2 is YYEEEE. CDR3 length: 15 amino acids. CDR3 residues: CATRPTGASDGELFF. The CDR3 DNA reads as TGTGCCACCAGACCGACAGGGGCGTCGGACGGGGAGCTGTTTTTT.

The rearrangement joins TRBV4-1 to TRBJ2-1; tentatively, D is TRBD2 (5 bases). Deletions cut 0 bases from V and 0 bases from J, with 12 bases between. The V gene's germline CDR1 is MGHRA and CDR2 YSYEKL. The CDR3 has 17 amino acids. CDR3 in amino acids: CASSQDDYRSSYNEQFF. CDR3 in DNA: TGCGCCAGCAGCCAAGACGACTACCGGAGCTCCTACAATGAGCAGTTCTTC.

The rearrangement joins TRBV10-3 to TRBJ2-2; 12 nucleotides match TRBD2. Germline loops: CDR1 ENHRY, CDR2 SYGVKD. The CDR3 contains 18 residues. J lost 2 bases, V lost 3 bases, and 7 bases had no gene match. This chain's CDR3 is CAISDGLAGWINTGELFF. The CDR3, as DNA: TGTGCCATCAGTGATGGACTAGCGGGATGGATTAACACCGGGGAGCTGTTTTTT.

The rearrangement links TRBV11-3 to TRBJ2-5, with TRBD2 as a possible D gene (5 bases). CDR3 length: 12 residues. The germline V gene has CDR1 SGHNT and CDR2 YENEEA. V shed 5 bases and J shed 7 bases, with 11 bases lying between them. The CDR3 bases are TGTGCCAGCAGCCAGTCCAGCGGGACCCAGTACTTC. It encodes CASSQSSGTQYF.

This sequence joins TRBV28 and TRBJ1-5, with D uncertain. V was trimmed by 8 bases and J by 0 bases, leaving 14 bases between them. The length of the CDR3 is 15 residues. Germline V lookup: CDR1 MDHEN, CDR2 SYDVKM. The CDR3 DNA reads as TGTGCCAGCGGCCCGGGCGGGTATAGCAATCAGCCCCAGCATTTT. It translates to CASGPGGYSNQPQHF.

This clone is a singleton in its sample. CDR3 amino acids: CASSLIAGMAFF. The CDR3 nucleotides read TGTGCCAGCAGCTTGATTGCGGGGATGGCTTTCTTT. J is TRBJ1-1 and V is TRBV7-2; no clear D gene. V was clipped by 3 bases and J by 11 bases, with 13 bases between them. Germline lookup yields CDR1 SGHTA and CDR2 FQGNSA. There are 12 residues in the CDR3.

V is TRBV19 and J is TRBJ2-7; D gene unclear. CDR3 length: 14 amino acids. V lost 5 bases to trimming and J lost 4 bases, with 15 bases between them. Per germline, CDR1 LNHDA and CDR2 SQIVND (reference sequence). The chain's CDR3 is CASSFEGRWYEQYF. CDR3 coding DNA: TGTGCCAGTAGTTTCGAAGGACGGTGGTACGAGCAGTACTTC.

This clone was seen more than once but under ten times. CDR3 DNA sequence: TGCAGCGTAGACAGGGGTCTGGAATATGGCTACACCTTC. Translation gives CSVDRGLEYGYTF. The V call is TRBV29-1, the J call TRBJ1-2, with TRBD1 identical over 8 bases. From germline, CDR1 is SQVTM and CDR2 ANQGSEA. The CDR3 is 13 residues long. With V trimmed by 6 bases and J by 5 bases, 8 bases remained unmatched.

As regards this clone: In this CDR3 the conserved last residue, phenylalanine or tryptophan, is missing, so a read error is likely. The limits of the CDR3 on the DNA are not certain, so only TCRdb's listed CDR3 is given. The J gene is TRBJ1-1, the V gene TRBV10-3; the D call TRBD1 from the table was never checked on the DNA. A total of 11 residues make up the CDR3, ends included. Per the germline V gene, CDR1 is ENHRY and CDR2 is SYGVKD. The CDR3 is CAISESSRVSV.

V gene TRBV3-1 (or the pseudogene TRBV3-2) combines with J gene TRBJ1-3; maybe TRBD1 (5 bases). The germline gives CDR1 LGHDT, CDR2 YNNKEL (reference sequence). V was shortened by 1 base and J by 1 base, with 5 bases between the two germline ends. The CDR3 has 14 amino acids. In DNA, the CDR3 is TGTGCCAGCAGCCAAGGACAGTCTGGAAACACCATATATTTT. Protein: CASSQGQSGNTIYF.

This chain links TRBV7-9 with TRBJ1-2; TRBD1 agrees at 9 bases. V shed 5 bases and J 5 bases; nucleotides not matched to a gene: 9. Germline lookup yields CDR1 SEHNR and CDR2 FQNEAQ (reference sequence). This CDR3 has 15 amino acids. The CDR3 is CASSPRQDRGYGYTF. In nucleotides, the CDR3 is TGTGCCAGCAGCCCAAGACAGGACAGGGGTTATGGCTACACCTTC.

The V call is TRBV19, the J call TRBJ1-1; D is possibly TRBD1 (5 bases). Looked up from germline, CDR1 is LNHDA and CDR2 is SQIVND (reference sequence). This CDR3 comprises 15 residues. Trimming left V 5 bases short and J 3 bases short, with 16 bases between. The DNA for the CDR3 is TGTGCCAGTAGTTATGGACAAGGAAGAGACACTGAAGCTTTCTTT. Translating gives CASSYGQGRDTEAFF.

Remarks on this clone: Relative to the germline gene, one junction end is altered; a read error may explain this. The V call is TRBV7-9, the J call TRBJ2-2; 12 nucleotides match TRBD1. Germline V gene sequence: CDR1 SEHNR, CDR2 FQNEAQ (reference sequence). The CDR3 sequence is 16 residues long. CDR3 loop: CASSLGTGGNTGELFF. The DNA for the CDR3 is TGTGCCAGCAGTTTAGGGACAGGGGGCAACACCGGGGAGCTGTTTTTT.

The chain links TRBV11-2 to TRBJ2-7; 8 nucleotides agree with TRBD2. The CDR3 loop spans 15 amino acids. V dropped 5 bases and J dropped 1; count of bases not matched to a gene: 7. The germline CDR1 and CDR2 sequences are SGHAT and FQNNGV. CDR3 region: CASSHGTSWSYEQYF. DNA for the CDR3: TGTGCCAGCAGCCACGGGACTAGTTGGTCCTACGAGCAGTACTTC. The variable domain in full, with the rest retrieved from reference TRBV11-2 and TRBJ2-7, is EAGVAQSPRYKIIEKRQSVAFWCNPISGHATLYWYQQILGQGPKLLIQFQNNGVVDDSQLPKDRFSAERLKGVDSTLKIQPAKLEDSAVYLCASSHGTSWSYEQYFGPGTRLTVT.

This sequence joins TRBV5-4 and TRBJ1-1, with 9 bases aligning to TRBD1. From germline, CDR1 is SGHNT and CDR2 YYREEE (reference sequence). V gave up 3 bases and J gave up 5 bases; unmatched junction bases: 11. The CDR3 spans 16 residues. The CDR3 nucleotides read TGTGCCAGCAGCTCGATACCCGGGACAGGGTGGACTGAAGCTTTCTTT. Its translation: CASSSIPGTGWTEAFF.

This clone has just one count. CDR3 in amino acids: CAISPGVEPHQPQHF. The DNA of the CDR3 is TGTGCCATCTCGCCCGGGGTCGAACCCCATCAGCCCCAGCATTTT. The V call is TRBV6-5, the J call TRBJ1-5; D not certain. CDR1 MNHEY and CDR2 SVGAGI come from the germline V gene. The CDR3 contains 15 residues. The ends were cut back, 10 bases at V and 5 bases at J, with 21 bases in the middle.

This clone was counted once. CDR3 sequence reads: CASIRDRVSYEQYF. The DNA for the CDR3 is TGTGCCAGCATCCGGGACAGGGTCTCCTACGAGCAGTACTTC. The J gene is TRBJ2-7, the V gene TRBV6-5; 9 bases agree with TRBD1. The germline CDR1 and CDR2 sequences are MNHEY and SVGAGI. CDR3 size: 14 residues. Unmatched junction bases numbered 4, after V lost 7 bases and J lost 0 bases.

The chain is built from TRBV29-1 and TRBJ1-1; D call uncertain. Germline V gene sequence: CDR1 SQVTM, CDR2 ANQGSEA. Trimming took off 3 bases at V and 3 bases at J, with 5 bases between the two ends. This CDR3 has 11 amino acids. Written as DNA, the CDR3 is TGCAGCGTTGATCCGGACACTGAAGCTTTCTTT. Translating it yields CSVDPDTEAFF.

The chain couples TRBV12-5 to TRBJ2-1, with D unclear. Germline V lookup: CDR1 LGHNT, CDR2 FRNRAP. The CDR3 covers 17 residues. V dropped 0 bases and J dropped 2 bases, with 14 bases sitting between them. CDR3 DNA: TGTGCTAGTGGTTTGGTACTGGGCAGGACCACCTACAATGAGCAGTTCTTC. Encoded protein: CASGLVLGRTTYNEQFF. Complete variable domain (other parts from reference TRBV12-5 and TRBJ2-1): DARVTQTPRHKVTEMGQEVTMRCQPILGHNTVFWYRQTMMQGLELLAYFRNRAPLDDSGMPKDRFSAEMPDATLATLKIQPSEPRDSAVYFCASGLVLGRTTYNEQFFGPGTRLTVL.

The chain combines TRBV9 with TRBJ1-1; TRBD1 might be the D (6 bases). The CDR3 consists of 13 residues. Trimming shortened V by 6 bases and J by 8 bases, and 17 bases separated the two germline ends. Germline-derived CDR1 and CDR2 are SGDLS and YYNGEE. The DNA for the CDR3 is TGTGCCAGCAACACTCGGGGGCAGGGCGAAGCTTTCTTT. This encodes CASNTRGQGEAFF.

The gene calls are TRBV11-2 and TRBJ2-1, with 10 bases lining up with TRBD2. V lost 5 bases, J lost 7 bases, and 8 bases stayed unmatched. The CDR3 loop spans 15 amino acids. Germline values: CDR1 SGHAT, CDR2 FQNNGV. Here the CDR3 DNA reads TGTGCCAGCAGCCCTCCTAGCGGGAGTAATAATGAGCAGTTCTTC. Translating it yields CASSPPSGSNNEQFF.

This chain connects TRBV7-9 to TRBJ1-4, with TRBD1 matching 9 bases. Per germline, CDR1 SEHNR and CDR2 FQNEAQ (reference sequence). V lost 5 bases to trimming and J lost 8 bases; unmatched junction nucleotides: 12. The CDR3 runs 16 residues. The CDR3 bases are TGTGCCAGCAGCCGGGACAGGGCAGCGTATATAGAAAAACTGTTTTTT. Its translation: CASSRDRAAYIEKLFF.

This clone was recorded only once. The V gene is TRBV18, the J gene TRBJ1-4; TRBD1 agrees at 9 bases. The J segment lost 0 bases and the V segment lost 3 bases, leaving 5 bases of the junction unmatched. Germline V gene lookup returns CDR1 KGHSH and CDR2 LQKENI. The CDR3 has 17 amino acids. The CDR3 loop reads CASSPTGQGATNEKLFF. The CDR3 DNA follows: TGTGCCAGCTCACCTACGGGACAGGGAGCAACTAATGAAAAACTGTTTTTT.

This chain connects TRBV9 to TRBJ2-3, with D possibly matching TRBD2 (5 bases). Germline-derived CDR1 and CDR2 are SGDLS and YYNGEE. V was pared by 3 bases and J by 0 bases, with 14 bases between. This CDR3 has 16 amino acids. The chain's CDR3 is CASSEDGEFSTDTQYF. The CDR3 DNA sequence: TGTGCCAGCAGCGAGGACGGGGAATTTAGCACAGATACGCAGTATTTT.

Only a few counts were recorded for this clone. The chain employs TRBV9 and TRBJ2-5; no firm D call. Deletions cut 0 bases from V and 1 base from J, with 7 bases between. Germline V gives CDR1 SGDLS, CDR2 YYNGEE. The CDR3 is 14 amino acids. The CDR3 coding sequence is TGTGCCAGCAGCGTAGCTCCAGTCCAAGAGACCCAGTACTTC. Its translation: CASSVAPVQETQYF. Using reference TRBV9 and TRBJ2-5 for the parts outside the CDR3, the full variable domain is DSGVTQTPKHLITATGQRVTLRCSPRSGDLSVYWYQQSLDQGLQFLIQYYNGEERAKGNILERFSAQQFPDLHSELNLSSLELGDSALYFCASSVAPVQETQYFGPGTRLLVL.